This T cell receptor beta chain stems from a study of blood T cell repertoires in COVID-19. At the level of the study: Italy, Spain and the United States were the sources of the convalescent and acute COVID-19 samples.

The CDR3 contains 11 residues. Germline V lookup: CDR1 SNHLY, CDR2 FYNNEI. V was trimmed by 0 bases and J by 10 bases, leaving 6 bases between them. Authors' analysis steps: It was from reference gene primer amplification that nucleated cell counts were estimated. Assay: immunoSEQ multiplex PCR; the TCRdb copy retains only in-frame clones and omits some. D and trimming were read from the DNA, whereas the V and J calls and clone size are those reported in that table. The data show 100,000 or so clones, 92% seen once. This clonotype was sampled from a man aged 65-85 years with acute or convalescent COVID-19. This chain connects TRBV2 to TRBJ2-5; D gene ambiguous. What was sequenced was peripheral blood. The CDR3 nucleotides are TGTGCCAGCAGTGAAGCCTCGGGCCAGTACTTC. It codes for CASSEASGQYF.